The source of this T cell receptor beta chain is a study of T cells in Graves' hyperthyroidism and ophthalmopathy. Template material for amplifying TCR beta CDR3 regions consisted of RNA transcripts. First-round RT-PCR of the TCR CDR3 relied on the HTBI primer set. MiXCR was run by TCRdb on the multiplex PCR reads, yielding one entry per CDR3 protein. Of roughly 45,000 distinct CDR3 sequences in the sample, 49% are singletons; the top ten hold over 30%. Study observations and caveats: In the analysis, a 13 V-J model separated ophthalmopathy from stable hyperthyroidism.

This CDR3 spans 14 amino acids. CDR1 and CDR2 from the germline V gene are DFQATT and SNEGSKA (reference sequence). The germline V and J ends were trimmed by 4 bases and 2 bases, with 14 bases remaining between them. Ten or more counts support this clonotype. Its matching antigen is unknown. This sequence joins TRBV20-1 and TRBJ2-5; the D gene could be TRBD1 or TRBD2 (5 bases each). Sequencing was done on a sample of peripheral blood or thyroid tissue (not recorded which). This clonotype was sampled from a woman between 50 and 59 years old with Graves' hyperthyroidism. The CDR3 sequence is CSANQGPMQETQYF. The CDR3 coding sequence is TGCAGTGCTAACCAGGGACCAATGCAAGAGACCCAGTACTTC.